Below, 25 T cell receptor beta chains from the same sample are listed, as sequenced in a study of T cells in Graves' hyperthyroidism and ophthalmopathy. The source material, RNA transcripts, was used to amplify TCR beta CDR3 regions. The HTBI primer set was used in a first-round RT-PCR of the TCR CDR3. Each CDR3 protein is one row after TCRdb ran MiXCR on the multiplex PCR reads. Of a few hundred thousand distinct CDR3 sequences in the sample, around a sixth are singletons; the top ten hold around 47%. Sequencing input: blood. The receptors derive from a woman aged 45-65 years with Graves' hyperthyroidism.

This chain connects TRBV20-1 to TRBJ2-7, with 9 bases matching TRBD2. The CDR3 consists of 16 residues. Germline assignment: CDR1 DFQATT and CDR2 SNEGSKA (reference sequence). The V and J ends lost 0 bases and 3 bases, in that order; junction bases with no gene match: 9. In nucleotides, the CDR3 is TGCAGTGCTAGAGATCGGGGTAGCGGGGGTAGCTACGAGCAGTACTTC. Encoded protein: CSARDRGSGGSYEQYF.

J is TRBJ2-1 and V is TRBV7-8; 10 bases are shared with TRBD2. The length of the CDR3 is 16 residues. Germline V CDR1 and CDR2: SGHVS, FQNEAQ. The junction had 7 bases not matched to a gene; V was cut back by 6 bases and J by 2 bases. The CDR3 nucleotides are TGTGCCAGCAGTCCCGCTAGCGGGGGCACCTACAATGAGCAGTTCTTC. Translated: CASSPASGGTYNEQFF.

This CDR3 is CASSLLGHRRGPDTGELFF. The CDR3 nucleotides are TGTGCCAGCAGTCTTTTAGGACATCGGCGGGGGCCCGACACCGGGGAGCTGTTTTTT. This chain joins TRBV27 and TRBJ2-2; tentative D call: TRBD2 (7 bases). Germline V gene sequence: CDR1 MNHEY, CDR2 SMNVEV (reference sequence). This CDR3 has 19 amino acids. Trimming removed 5 bases from V and 3 bases from J, with 25 bases in between.

The J gene is TRBJ1-5, the V gene TRBV20-1, with a tentative D call TRBD1 (6 bases). V lost 2 bases to trimming and J lost 2 bases, with 16 bases between them. Per germline, CDR1 DFQATT and CDR2 SNEGSKA (reference sequence). The CDR3 has 16 amino acids. The CDR3 protein is CSARLGGALGNQPQHF. Here the CDR3 DNA reads TGCAGTGCTAGACTGGGGGGCGCTTTGGGCAATCAGCCCCAGCATTTT.

In its sample, this clonotype was seen a few times. CDR3 sequence: CASNEGQGDHARTDTQYF. In DNA form, the CDR3 reads TGTGCCAGCAACGAGGGACAGGGTGACCACGCCCGCACAGATACGCAGTATTTT. The chain has TRBV2 and TRBJ2-3; the match to TRBD1 covers 9 bases. The CDR3 covers 18 residues. Germline assignment: CDR1 SNHLY and CDR2 FYNNEI. The trim removed 7 bases at V and 1 base at J, leaving 15 bases unmatched.

This chain uses TRBV5-6 with TRBJ2-5, with D hard to call. Germline-derived CDR1 and CDR2 are SGHDT and YYEEEE. V lost 0 bases and J lost 5, with 17 bases in between. The CDR3 covers 16 residues. CDR3 protein: CASSLVGTDLSETQYF. Written as DNA, the CDR3 is TGTGCCAGCAGCTTGGTCGGAACAGACTTATCGGAGACCCAGTACTTC.

This clonotype occurred a few times. The V call is TRBV5-5, the J call TRBJ2-1; D not resolved. Germline CDR1 and CDR2: SGHKS and YYEKEE (reference sequence). The CDR3 spans 15 residues. Trimming left V 2 bases short and J 4 bases short, with 13 bases between. The CDR3 region has the DNA TGTGCCAGCAGCTTTGTCGATTATCCTTACAATGAGCAGTTCTTC. This codes for CASSFVDYPYNEQFF.

This clonotype was counted at least ten times. V is TRBV27 and J is TRBJ1-1, with 11 bases lining up with TRBD1. J was trimmed by 6 bases and V by 2 bases; bases with no gene match: 5. This CDR3 contains 15 residues. CDR1 is MNHEY and CDR2 is SMNVEV in the germline V gene (reference sequence). In nucleotides, the CDR3 is TGTGCCAGCAGTTTAAGGACAGGGGGCGCATCTGAAGCTTTCTTT. This sequence encodes CASSLRTGGASEAFF.

This rearrangement joins TRBV10-3 to TRBJ1-2; weak D call: TRBD1 (5 bases). The CDR3 is made up of 16 amino acids. Trimming left V 4 bases short and J 4 bases short, with 19 bases between. In germline, CDR1 is ENHRY, CDR2 SYGVKD. The CDR3 DNA is TGTGCCATCAGTGCCAGAATGGACATGAGTGGCTATGGCTACACCTTC. The encoded protein is CAISARMDMSGYGYTF.

This sequence joins TRBV6-1 and TRBJ1-2; the D is unclear. The CDR3 length is 16 residues. Trimming shortened V by 7 bases and J by 4 bases, and 22 bases separated the two germline ends. The germline gives CDR1 MNHNS, CDR2 SASEGT. CDR3 protein: CASTLPQRQDFYGYTF. The CDR3 region has the DNA TGTGCCAGCACGCTCCCCCAAAGGCAGGATTTCTATGGCTACACCTTC.

This clonotype showed up many times. The chain combines TRBV7-8 with TRBJ2-3; the match to TRBD2 covers 10 bases. V shed 3 bases and J 6 bases; nucleotides not matched to a gene: 3. Germline CDR1 is SGHVS and CDR2 is FQNEAQ. The CDR3 has 14 amino acids. The CDR3 spells CASSLASGGDTQYF. Written as DNA, the CDR3 is TGTGCCAGCAGCTTGGCTAGCGGGGGCGATACGCAGTATTTT.

Concerning this clonotype: Just one base apart from a much larger clone, this may be a read error. V and J are TRBV20-1 and TRBJ2-1; 10 bases agree with TRBD1. Germline assignment: CDR1 DFQATT and CDR2 SNEGSKA (reference sequence). This CDR3 contains 14 residues. The CDR3 sequence: CSTRGQGAYNEQFF. The CDR3 DNA reads as TGCAGTACTAGAGGACAGGGGGCCTACAATGAGCAGTTCTTC.

This clonotype showed up many times. V gene TRBV5-1 combines with J gene TRBJ1-5; D is ambiguous. Germline V lookup: CDR1 SGHRS, CDR2 YFSETQ. Trimming took 7 bases from V and 1 from J, leaving 15 bases between them. This CDR3 has 15 residues. CDR3 in DNA: TGCGCCAGCTCCCCGGGCACCACAAGCAATCAGCCCCAGCATTTT. It translates to CASSPGTTSNQPQHF.

This chain uses TRBV20-1 with TRBJ1-5, with a possible D match to TRBD1 (6 bases). CDR1 is DFQATT, CDR2 SNEGSKA, per germline (reference sequence). Trimming took 6 bases from V and 3 from J, leaving 12 bases between them. The CDR3 has 13 amino acids. CDR3 in amino acids: CSAIRDTNQPQHF. Here the CDR3 DNA reads TGCAGTGCCATCCGGGACACCAATCAGCCCCAGCATTTT.

A few counts support this clonotype. The gene calls are TRBV15 and TRBJ2-5, with 8 bases that match TRBD2. The trim removed 11 bases at V and 4 bases at J, leaving 6 bases unmatched. This CDR3 is built from 12 residues. Looked up from germline, CDR1 is LNHNV and CDR2 is YYDKDF (reference sequence). CDR3 in amino acids: CAVGTRRETQYF. The CDR3 coding sequence is TGTGCCGTAGGGACTAGACGAGAGACCCAGTACTTC.

This clonotype came up many times. The V call is TRBV28, the J call TRBJ1-5; D perhaps matches TRBD1 (6 bases). Germline values: CDR1 MDHEN, CDR2 SYDVKM. V was cut by 3 bases and J by 6 bases, with 12 bases left in between. This CDR3 region has 14 residues. The CDR3 region has the DNA TGTGCCAGCAGTTTGGGGCAGGGGACTCAGCCCCAGCATTTT. Its protein product is CASSLGQGTQPQHF.

The sample holds a few counts of this clonotype. J is TRBJ1-1 and V is TRBV5-1; D might be TRBD1 (6 bases). Per the germline V gene, CDR1 is SGHRS and CDR2 is YFSETQ. The V and J ends lost 0 bases and 4 bases respectively, with 13 bases between them. The length of the CDR3 is 15 residues. CDR3 sequence: CASSLGSGAGTEAFF. CDR3 DNA: TGCGCCAGCAGCTTGGGTTCGGGGGCTGGCACTGAAGCTTTCTTT. The whole variable domain, remainder taken from reference TRBV5-1 and TRBJ1-1, is KAGVTQTPRYLIKTRGQQVTLSCSPISGHRSVSWYQQTPGQGLQFLFEYFSETQRNKGNFPGRFSGRQFSNSRSEMNVSTLELGDSALYLCASSLGSGAGTEAFFGQGTRLTVV.

This clonotype was observed many times. The genes are TRBV20-1 and TRBJ2-7, with D hard to call. The CDR3 is 12 residues long. The germline V and J ends were trimmed by 3 bases and 2 bases, with 8 bases remaining between them. Germline CDR1 is DFQATT and CDR2 is SNEGSKA (reference sequence). CDR3 nucleotides: TGCAGTGCTAGTGACCAACCCTACGAGCAGTACTTC. It specifies CSASDQPYEQYF.

In its sample, this clonotype was seen many times. The chain combines TRBV2 with TRBJ1-5; 9 bases line up with TRBD1. The CDR3 has 12 amino acids. Germline-derived CDR1 and CDR2 are SNHLY and FYNNEI. Trimming cost V 8 bases and J 5 bases; bases outside gene matches: 1. The CDR3 is CASRTGDQPQHF. The CDR3 nucleotides read TGTGCCAGCCGGACAGGGGATCAGCCCCAGCATTTT.

The chain recombines TRBV6-1 with TRBJ2-1; TRBD1 or TRBD2 may be the D gene (5 bases each). Germline CDR1 is MNHNS and CDR2 is SASEGT. Trimming stripped 3 bases from V and 8 bases from J, with 11 bases between. The CDR3 length is 13 residues. The CDR3 sequence: CASSEPGRDEQFF. The CDR3 bases are TGTGCCAGCAGTGAGCCGGGACGGGATGAGCAGTTCTTC.

The sample holds many counts of this clonotype. The genes are TRBV7-3 and TRBJ2-3; maybe TRBD2 (5 bases). The V gene's germline CDR1 is SGHTA and CDR2 FQGTGA. The ends were cut back, 5 bases at V and 3 bases at J, with 12 bases in the middle. The CDR3 extends over 14 amino acids. CDR3 in amino acids: CASSLVGDTDTQYF. The CDR3 DNA follows: TGTGCCAGCAGCCTCGTCGGGGATACAGATACGCAGTATTTT.

The V and J genes are TRBV4-2 and TRBJ2-2; 9 bases line up with TRBD2. Germline-derived CDR1 and CDR2 are LGHNA and YNFKEQ. The CDR3 consists of 18 residues. Unmatched junction bases numbered 11, after V lost 0 bases and J lost 6 bases. CDR3 region: CASSQDLGAGGSPGELFF. DNA for the CDR3: TGTGCCAGCAGCCAAGATCTAGGGGCGGGAGGGAGTCCCGGGGAGCTGTTTTTT.

This clonotype has a handful of counts. The chain uses TRBV3-1 and TRBJ2-2, with TRBD2 matching 11 bases. The germline V gene has CDR1 LGHDT and CDR2 YNNKEL (reference sequence). V shed 0 bases and J 0 bases; nucleotides not matched to a gene: 9. The CDR3 covers 20 residues. CDR3 bases: TGTGCCAGCAGCCAAGATTTTTGGCCTAGCGGGGGGCCGAACACCGGGGAGCTGTTTTTT. Amino acids: CASSQDFWPSGGPNTGELFF. The full variable domain, in which reference TRBV3-1 and TRBJ2-2 provide the parts outside the CDR3, is DTAVSQTPKYLVTQMGNDKSIKCEQNLGHDTMYWYKQDSKKFLKIMFSYNNKELIINETVPNRFSPKSPDKAHLNLHINSLELGDSAVYFCASSQDFWPSGGPNTGELFFGEGSRLTVL.

There are many counts of this clonotype. The rearrangement links TRBV6-5 to TRBJ2-7; D not resolved. Germline V gene lookup returns CDR1 MNHEY and CDR2 SVGAGI. The V end lost 2 bases, the J end lost 3 bases, and 8 bases lay between the germline ends. The CDR3 has 13 residues. CDR3 DNA sequence: TGTGCCAGCAGTTACGGGCAGGTCTACGAGCAGTACTTC. This sequence encodes CASSYGQVYEQYF.

The rearrangement uses TRBV6-2 or TRBV6-3 and TRBJ1-1; unclear D gene. The CDR3 length is 15 residues. V lost 0 bases and J lost 3, with 11 bases in between. CDR1 is MNHEY, CDR2 SVGEGT, per germline. CDR3 sequence: CASSYSKGSDTEAFF. In DNA, the CDR3 is TGTGCCAGCAGTTACTCGAAAGGGTCGGACACTGAAGCTTTCTTT.